The T cell receptor beta chain described here comes from a study of shared T cell receptors in the human thymus. The V segment lost 4 bases and the J segment 4 bases; nucleotides outside the gene matches: 10. This CDR3 contains 16 residues. Germline V lookup: CDR1 MGHRA, CDR2 YSYEKL. Only in-frame clones appear in the TCRdb table, and some are missing; sequencing was by immunoSEQ multiplex PCR. Of hundreds of thousands of clones listed, roughly 88% are singletons. The count of this clone is one. The same specimen was also included in a second study, on human thymus T cells.

The TCR originated in a boy younger than two with a congenital heart defect. The chain has TRBV4-1 and TRBJ2-3; 8 bases map to TRBD2. Sequenced sample: thymocytes. CDR3 in amino acids: CASSPVGSGMADTQYF. The CDR3 DNA reads as TGCGCCAGCAGCCCTGTAGGTAGCGGGATGGCAGATACGCAGTATTTT.